This T cell receptor beta chain was found in a study of T cell repertoires in cytomegalovirus infection. At the level of the study: Based on public TCR beta signatures, there were indications of CMV infection and of a matching HLA type.

Germline V gene lookup returns CDR1 SGHTA and CDR2 FQGNSA. The CDR3 totals 17 residues. V gave up 4 bases and J gave up 6 bases; unmatched junction bases: 7. About this clonotype: What it binds is unknown.

From the reads, TCRdb called clonotypes with MiXCR, one entry per CDR3 protein. The sample includes 250,000 or so distinct CDR3 sequences, 8% to 9.5% of them seen just once. General study findings and limits: In two of eight donors, the top clonotype was HLA-C-restricted CMV-specific.

The sequencing sample was made of PBMCs. This receptor was identified in a human donor in good health (CMV status not recorded). Some clones in this sample may be carry-over from other donors' samples. The chain uses TRBV7-2 and TRBJ2-1, with TRBD2 matching 15 bases. CDR3 residues: CASSSSRTSGRGNEQFF. CDR3 coding DNA: TGTGCCAGCAGCTCGTCACGGACTAGCGGGAGGGGCAATGAGCAGTTCTTC.